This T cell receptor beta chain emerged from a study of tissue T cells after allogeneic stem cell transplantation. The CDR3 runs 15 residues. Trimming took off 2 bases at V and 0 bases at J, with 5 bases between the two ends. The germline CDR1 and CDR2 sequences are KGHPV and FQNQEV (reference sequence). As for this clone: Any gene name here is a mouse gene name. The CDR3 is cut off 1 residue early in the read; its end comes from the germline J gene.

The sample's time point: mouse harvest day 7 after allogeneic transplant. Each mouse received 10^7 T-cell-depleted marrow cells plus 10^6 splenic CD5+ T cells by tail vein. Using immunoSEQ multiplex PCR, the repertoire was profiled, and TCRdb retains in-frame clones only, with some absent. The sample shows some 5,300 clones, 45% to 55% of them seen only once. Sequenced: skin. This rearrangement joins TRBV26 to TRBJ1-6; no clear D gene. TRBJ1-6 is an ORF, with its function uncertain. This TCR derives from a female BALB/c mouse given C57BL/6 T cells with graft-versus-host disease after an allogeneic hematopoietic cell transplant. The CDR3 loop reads CASSLTDSYNSPLYF. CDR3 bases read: TGTGCCAGCAGTCTGACAGATTCCTATAATTCGCCCCTCTAC.